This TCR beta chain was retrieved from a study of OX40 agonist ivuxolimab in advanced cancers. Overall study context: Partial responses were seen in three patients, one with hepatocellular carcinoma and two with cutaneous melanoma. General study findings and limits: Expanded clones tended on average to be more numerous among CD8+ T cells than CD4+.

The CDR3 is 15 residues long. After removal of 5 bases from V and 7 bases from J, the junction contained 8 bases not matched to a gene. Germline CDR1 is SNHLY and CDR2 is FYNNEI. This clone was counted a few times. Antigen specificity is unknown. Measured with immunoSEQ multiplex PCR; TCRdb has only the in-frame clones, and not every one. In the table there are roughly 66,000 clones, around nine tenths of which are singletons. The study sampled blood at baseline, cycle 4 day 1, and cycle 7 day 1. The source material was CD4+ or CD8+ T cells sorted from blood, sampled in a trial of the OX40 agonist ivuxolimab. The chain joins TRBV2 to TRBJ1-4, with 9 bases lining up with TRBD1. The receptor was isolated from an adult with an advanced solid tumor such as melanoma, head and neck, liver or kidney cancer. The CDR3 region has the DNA TGTGCCAGCAGTCCTACAGGGGGCCGAGGTGAAAAACTGTTTTTT. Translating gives CASSPTGGRGEKLFF. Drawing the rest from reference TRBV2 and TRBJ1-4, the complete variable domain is EPEVTQTPSHQVTQMGQEVILRCVPISNHLYFYWYRQILGQKVEFLVSFYNNEISEKSEIFDDQFSVERPDGSNFTLKIRSTKLEDSAMYFCASSPTGGRGEKLFFGSGTQLSVL.